This passage covers 25 T cell receptor beta chains from one sample sequenced in a study of OX40 agonist ivuxolimab in advanced cancers. Only in-frame clones appear in the TCRdb table, and some are missing; sequencing was by immunoSEQ multiplex PCR. The sample includes roughly 60,000 clones, around 83% of them seen just once. The material was CD4+ or CD8+ T cells sorted from blood, obtained in a trial of the OX40 agonist ivuxolimab. The receptors come from an adult with an advanced solid tumor such as melanoma, head and neck, liver or kidney cancer.

A word on this clone: This sample also contains other DNA sequences that code for the same CDR3. The rearrangement links TRBV4-1 to TRBJ1-2, with TRBD1 matching 8 bases. Germline V gene lookup returns CDR1 MGHRA and CDR2 YSYEKL. The CDR3 spans 13 residues. Trimming cost V 1 base and J 8 bases; bases outside gene matches: 3. CDR3 DNA: TGCGCCAGCAGCCAAGTGACAGGGGAGGGCTACACCTTC. It encodes CASSQVTGEGYTF.

The chain carries TRBV19 and TRBJ1-1; D is perhaps TRBD1 (6 bases). The CDR3 loop spans 13 amino acids. The germline V gene encodes CDR1 LNHDA and CDR2 SQIVND (reference sequence). With 7 bases removed from V and 6 bases from J, the gap between germline ends came to 15 bases. The CDR3 sequence: CASTPGGSAEAFF. As DNA, the CDR3 is TGTGCCAGTACGCCCGGGGGCTCTGCTGAAGCTTTCTTT.

This sequence joins TRBV6-6 and TRBJ2-4; TRBD2 is a possible D gene (6 bases). CDR1 and CDR2 from the germline V gene are MNHNY and SVGAGI (reference sequence). V lost 7 bases and J 3 bases, leaving 13 bases between the germline ends. The CDR3 runs 14 residues. The CDR3 DNA sequence: TGTGCCAGCAACGGGGCGGGATTCAAAAACATTCAGTACTTC. Amino acids: CASNGAGFKNIQYF.

This clone was recorded a few times. Within the sample, other DNA sequences also encode this same CDR3. This chain connects TRBV18 to TRBJ1-1; 10 bases map to TRBD1. The germline V gene has CDR1 KGHSH and CDR2 LQKENI. Germline trimming cut 3 bases from V and 4 bases from J; bases unmatched to any gene: 2. The CDR3 covers 14 residues. CDR3 residues: CASSPRTGGTEAFF. The CDR3 nucleotides are TGTGCCAGCTCACCCCGGACAGGGGGCACTGAAGCTTTCTTT. Full variable domain (remainder filled in from reference TRBV18 and TRBJ1-1): NAGVMQNPRHLVRRRGQEARLRCSPMKGHSHVYWYRQLPEEGLKFMVYLQKENIIDESGMPKERFSAEFPKEGPSILRIQQVVRGDSAAYFCASSPRTGGTEAFFGQGTRLTVV.

The chain has TRBV7-8 and TRBJ2-7, with 10 nucleotides matching TRBD2. Germline-derived CDR1 and CDR2 are SGHVS and FQNEAQ. This CDR3 comprises 16 residues. Trimming at V came to 3 bases and at J to 4 bases, leaving 9 bases not matched to a gene. The CDR3 bases are TGTGCCAGCAGCTTCACGCTAGCGGGAGACCTGTACGAGCAGTACTTC. Protein product: CASSFTLAGDLYEQYF. Full variable domain (remainder filled in from reference TRBV7-8 and TRBJ2-7): GAGVSQSPRYKVAKRGQDVALRCDPISGHVSLFWYQQALGQGPEFLTYFQNEAQLDKSGLPSDRFFAERPEGSVSTLKIQRTQQEDSAVYLCASSFTLAGDLYEQYFGPGTRLTVT.

In its sample, this clone was seen once. J is TRBJ2-7 and V is TRBV11-2, with D maybe TRBD1 (6 bases). V gave up 5 bases and J gave up 3 bases, with 14 bases separating them. The CDR3 length is 14 residues. Germline-derived CDR1 and CDR2 are SGHAT and FQNNGV. CDR3 sequence (DNA): TGTGCCAGCAGCGGGGGCCCAGGTGACTACGAGCAGTACTTC. This translates into CASSGGPGDYEQYF.

The chain joins TRBV28 to TRBJ1-2, with D possibly matching TRBD1 (6 bases). Germline assignment: CDR1 MDHEN and CDR2 SYDVKM. This CDR3 is built from 15 residues. Trimming pared 5 bases from V and 4 bases from J, leaving 17 bases between. The CDR3 sequence is CASSPRTDGFYGYTF. The CDR3 region has the DNA TGTGCCAGCAGTCCCCGGACAGATGGATTCTATGGCTACACCTTC.

The chain recombines TRBV27 with TRBJ2-1, with a weak D call TRBD2 (6 bases). The length of the CDR3 is 12 residues. Germline-derived CDR1 and CDR2 are MNHEY and SMNVEV (reference sequence). Between the trimmed V and J ends, which lost 10 bases and 5 bases, there was a span of 12 bases. CDR3 in DNA: TGTGCCACGTGGAGGGTAAACAATGAGCAGTTCTTC. Its protein product is CATWRVNNEQFF.

The V and J genes are TRBV15 and TRBJ1-1, with D possibly TRBD1 on 6 matching bases. Germline V gives CDR1 LNHNV, CDR2 YYDKDF (reference sequence). This CDR3 spans 15 amino acids. Between the trimmed V and J ends, which lost 0 bases and 5 bases, there was a span of 13 bases. The CDR3 sequence: CATSRDRQGHTEAFF. The CDR3 nucleotides read TGTGCCACCAGCAGAGATAGGCAGGGGCATACTGAAGCTTTCTTT.

This rearrangement joins TRBV27 to TRBJ2-5; D is ambiguous. The J call may be wrong; the DNA end is better matched by TRBJ2-7. Germline assignment: CDR1 MNHEY and CDR2 SMNVEV (reference sequence). This CDR3 has 13 amino acids. The CDR3 region is CASSFSRSYEQYF. The CDR3 bases are TGTGCCAGCAGTTTCTCCAGGTCGTACGAGCAGTACTTC.

This clone has only one observation. This rearrangement joins TRBV11-3 to TRBJ2-5; 9 bases agree with TRBD1. The CDR3 loop spans 16 amino acids. Per the germline V gene, CDR1 is SGHNT and CDR2 is YENEEA. V lost 5 bases and J lost 5; bases outside the gene matches: 12. Here the CDR3 reads CASSPGGQGVVETQYF. The CDR3, as DNA: TGTGCCAGCAGCCCCGGGGGACAGGGTGTTGTGGAGACCCAGTACTTC. Filled out from reference TRBV11-3 and TRBJ2-5, the complete variable domain reads EAGVVQSPRYKIIEKKQPVAFWCNPISGHNTLYWYLQNLGQGPELLIRYENEEAVDDSQLPKDRFSAERLKGVDSTLKIQPAELGDSAVYLCASSPGGQGVVETQYFGPGTRLLVL.

The V call is TRBV19, the J call TRBJ2-2; tentative D call: TRBD1 (6 bases). CDR3 length: 14 amino acids. V shed 8 bases and J shed 2 bases, with 12 bases lying between them. Looked up from germline, CDR1 is LNHDA and CDR2 is SQIVND (reference sequence). The CDR3 bases are TGTGCCAGTGGGACAAGTAGTAACACCGGGGAGCTGTTTTTT. Amino acids: CASGTSSNTGELFF.

The gene calls are TRBV4-2 and TRBJ2-1, with 9 bases fitting TRBD2. The CDR3 sequence is 16 residues long. Trimming took 1 base from V and 6 from J; bases not matched to a gene: 7. Per the germline V gene, CDR1 is LGHNA and CDR2 is YNFKEQ. CDR3 region: CASSQASGGNPNEQFF. CDR3 sequence (DNA): TGTGCCAGCAGCCAAGCGAGCGGGGGGAATCCCAATGAGCAGTTCTTC.

The chain recombines TRBV13 with TRBJ2-1; no clear D. Trimming took 4 bases from V and 0 from J, leaving 10 bases between them. The CDR3 has 15 amino acids. From germline, CDR1 is PRHDT and CDR2 FYEKMQ (reference sequence). The CDR3 nucleotides read TGTGCCAGCAGCTCGCCCCCGGGCTCCTACAATGAGCAGTTCTTC. It translates to CASSSPPGSYNEQFF.

The chain uses TRBV6-1 and TRBJ1-2, with 10 bases fitting TRBD1. The CDR3 is 15 amino acids. With 6 bases clipped from V and 2 bases from J, the junction kept 6 bases outside the gene matches. Per germline, CDR1 MNHNS and CDR2 SASEGT. The CDR3 spells CASRPGQGLNYGYTF. CDR3 nucleotides: TGTGCCAGCAGACCGGGACAGGGGTTGAACTATGGCTACACCTTC.

The rearrangement uses TRBV2 and TRBJ2-5; D unclear. The CDR3 is 13 residues long. Germline values: CDR1 SNHLY, CDR2 FYNNEI. Trimming removed 6 bases from V and 4 bases from J, with 12 bases in between. CDR3 DNA: TGTGCCAGCAGCCCACACGGTGGAGAGACCCAGTACTTC. It yields the protein CASSPHGGETQYF.

The V gene is TRBV6-4, the J gene TRBJ1-1; no clear D gene. The germline V and J ends were trimmed by 6 bases and 2 bases, with 10 bases remaining between them. Germline CDR1 is MRHNA and CDR2 is SNTAGT. The CDR3 totals 13 residues. DNA of the CDR3: TGTGCCAGCAGGCAAGAGAGCAACACTGAAGCTTTCTTT. Its translation is CASRQESNTEAFF.

This sequence joins TRBV27 and TRBJ2-3; 8 bases are a match to TRBD1. Losses at the gene ends were 3 bases for V and 5 bases for J; bases not matched to a gene: 1. The CDR3 is 13 amino acids. The germline V gene encodes CDR1 MNHEY and CDR2 SMNVEV (reference sequence). CDR3 sequence reads: CASSFRGRDTQYF. The CDR3 bases are TGTGCCAGCAGTTTCAGGGGGCGAGATACGCAGTATTTT.

This rearrangement joins TRBV11-2 to TRBJ1-6; TRBD1 might be the D (5 bases). Trimming removed 5 bases at V and 7 bases at J, with 12 bases between. Germline lookup yields CDR1 SGHAT and CDR2 FQNNGV. The CDR3 loop spans 14 amino acids. This CDR3 reads CASSRGGGNSPLHF. The CDR3 DNA reads TGTGCCAGCAGCCGGGGGGGTGGGAATTCACCCCTCCACTTT.

The count of this clone is one. The chain couples TRBV5-1 to TRBJ1-1; TRBD1 matches at 8 bases. Germline trimming cut 4 bases from V and 3 bases from J; bases unmatched to any gene: 8. Germline CDR1 is SGHRS and CDR2 is YFSETQ. The CDR3 length is 15 residues. CDR3 loop: CASSQTGGSDTEAFF. The CDR3 region has the DNA TGCGCCAGCAGCCAAACAGGGGGAAGTGACACTGAAGCTTTCTTT.

Comments on this clone: Different DNA sequences within this sample yield the same CDR3. The CDR3 region has the DNA TGTGCCAGCAGCCCAGGGGGGGGGCCCACAGATACGCAGTATTTT. Amino acids: CASSPGGGPTDTQYF. V gene TRBV7-3 combines with J gene TRBJ2-3; D possibly matches TRBD1 or TRBD2 (7 bases each). This CDR3 is built from 15 residues. Trimming removed 5 bases from V and 2 bases from J, with 14 bases in between. Germline V gives CDR1 SGHTA, CDR2 FQGTGA.

V gene TRBV28 combines with J gene TRBJ2-6; tentatively, D is TRBD1 (5 bases). The V end was cut by 4 bases, the J end by 1 base, with 5 bases between. The germline CDR1 and CDR2 sequences are MDHEN and SYDVKM. The CDR3 extends over 14 amino acids. The CDR3 sequence: CASSSGSGANVLTF. The CDR3 coding sequence is TGTGCCAGCAGTTCAGGGTCTGGGGCCAACGTCCTGACTTTC.

V gene TRBV5-1 combines with J gene TRBJ2-7; weak D call: TRBD2 (5 bases). From germline, CDR1 is SGHRS and CDR2 YFSETQ. V lost 0 bases, J lost 0 bases, and 10 bases lay in between. The CDR3 extends over 15 amino acids. In DNA, the CDR3 is TGCGCCAGCAGCTTGGGGACTCGGAGCTCCTACGAGCAGTACTTC. Protein product: CASSLGTRSSYEQYF.

This chain uses TRBV6-6 with TRBJ2-7; D is perhaps TRBD1 or TRBD2 (6 bases each). CDR1 and CDR2 from the germline V gene are MNHNY and SVGAGI (reference sequence). CDR3 length: 13 amino acids. The germline V and J ends were trimmed by 7 bases and 0 bases, with 10 bases remaining between them. CDR3: CASNGGSSYEQYF. For the CDR3, the DNA is TGTGCCAGCAACGGGGGCAGCTCCTACGAGCAGTACTTC.

The chain carries TRBV19 and TRBJ1-3, with a weak D call TRBD1 (5 bases). The germline gives CDR1 LNHDA, CDR2 SQIVND (reference sequence). The CDR3 is 17 residues long. Trimming took off 5 bases at V and 0 bases at J, with 17 bases between the two ends. The DNA of the CDR3 is TGTGCCAGTAGTCCTCGTGTGGGGCAAATCTCTGGAAACACCATATATTTT. This codes for CASSPRVGQISGNTIYF.